This passage covers 26 T cell receptor beta chains from one sample sequenced in a study of OX40 agonist ivuxolimab in advanced cancers. Profiling relied on immunoSEQ multiplex PCR, and the TCRdb table lists in-frame clones only, not all of them. The table records tens of thousands of clones, 80% to 90% of them present only once. The sequencing here drew on CD4+ or CD8+ T cells sorted from blood, taken in a trial of the OX40 agonist ivuxolimab. These TCRs come from an adult with an advanced solid tumor such as melanoma, head and neck, liver or kidney cancer.

A single count supports this clone. V is TRBV4-2 and J is TRBJ1-1; D remains ambiguous. V was clipped by 2 bases and J by 5 bases, with 12 bases between them. Looked up from germline, CDR1 is LGHNA and CDR2 is YNFKEQ. The CDR3 spans 14 residues. The CDR3 loop reads CASSQRPGLTEAFF. CDR3 in DNA: TGTGCCAGCAGCCAACGTCCTGGGTTGACTGAAGCTTTCTTT.

The chain is built from TRBV7-2 and TRBJ2-5, with D perhaps matching TRBD1 or TRBD2 (6 bases each). The CDR3 spans 16 residues. V lost 2 bases, J lost 6 bases, and 19 bases lay in between. The germline CDR1 and CDR2 sequences are SGHTA and FQGNSA. The CDR3 DNA sequence: TGTGCCAGCAGCTTATTGCCGGGGGCGGTGGCACAGACCCAGTACTTC. Protein sequence: CASSLLPGAVAQTQYF.

This CDR3 is CASSQDGGQGFFYGYTF. The CDR3 DNA follows: TGTGCCAGCAGCCAAGATGGTGGACAGGGTTTTTTCTATGGCTACACCTTC. The chain uses TRBV4-2 and TRBJ1-2; TRBD1 aligns across 8 bases. Trimming at V came to 0 bases and at J to 4 bases, leaving 10 bases not matched to a gene. This CDR3 has 17 residues. The germline gives CDR1 LGHNA, CDR2 YNFKEQ.

The chain uses TRBV9 and TRBJ2-2; D perhaps matches TRBD2 (6 bases). In germline, CDR1 is SGDLS, CDR2 YYNGEE. V lost 0 bases and J lost 5, with 11 bases in between. The CDR3 extends over 15 amino acids. The CDR3: CASSVAGRGTGELFF. The CDR3 DNA reads as TGTGCCAGCAGCGTAGCCGGGAGAGGGACCGGGGAGCTGTTTTTT. Supplemented by reference TRBV9 and TRBJ2-2, the full variable domain reads DSGVTQTPKHLITATGQRVTLRCSPRSGDLSVYWYQQSLDQGLQFLIQYYNGEERAKGNILERFSAQQFPDLHSELNLSSLELGDSALYFCASSVAGRGTGELFFGEGSRLTVL.

This sequence joins TRBV30 and TRBJ2-1; 7 nucleotides match TRBD1. V gave up 2 bases and J gave up 10 bases; unmatched junction bases: 8. The CDR3 sequence is 13 residues long. Germline V lookup: CDR1 GTSNPN, CDR2 SVGIG (reference sequence). The CDR3: CAWSKDTRGEQFF. CDR3 nucleotides: TGTGCCTGGAGTAAGGACACCAGGGGGGAGCAGTTCTTC.

The chain has TRBV6-1 and TRBJ2-2; the D call may be TRBD1 or TRBD2 (5 bases each). CDR1 MNHNS and CDR2 SASEGT come from the germline V gene. V lost 7 bases and J 3 bases, leaving 12 bases between the germline ends. The CDR3 is 14 amino acids. CDR3 amino acids: CASTWDGDTGELFF. CDR3 DNA: TGTGCCAGCACCTGGGACGGTGACACCGGGGAGCTGTTTTTT.

This sequence joins TRBV28 and TRBJ1-6, with D possibly matching TRBD1 (5 bases). Trimming took off 6 bases at V and 0 bases at J, with 9 bases between the two ends. This CDR3 is 15 amino acids long. CDR1 and CDR2 from the germline V gene are MDHEN and SYDVKM. CDR3 sequence (DNA): TGTGCCAGCAGCCGGGGGGGCTCCTATAATTCACCCCTCCACTTT. The encoded protein is CASSRGGSYNSPLHF.

The chain employs TRBV15 and TRBJ1-5; 7 bases align to TRBD1. CDR3 length equals 17 residues. Trimming cost V 5 bases and J 5 bases; bases outside gene matches: 15. Germline CDR1 LNHNV, CDR2 YYDKDF (reference sequence). In nucleotides, the CDR3 is TGTGCCACCAGCGACCGGGACAGCCCTATTACCCATCAGCCCCAGCATTTT. Protein: CATSDRDSPITHQPQHF.

The chain recombines TRBV27 with TRBJ2-1, with D perhaps TRBD1 or TRBD2 (6 bases each). The V gene lost 0 bases and the J gene lost 4 bases, with 10 bases spanning the gap. Per germline, CDR1 MNHEY and CDR2 SMNVEV (reference sequence). The CDR3 contains 15 residues. The CDR3 loop reads CASSLSGGRYNEQFF. The CDR3 DNA follows: TGTGCCAGCAGTTTATCTGGGGGGCGGTACAATGAGCAGTTCTTC.

The chain recombines TRBV4-3 with TRBJ1-2; D call uncertain. The CDR3 has 15 residues. V gave up 0 bases and J gave up 8 bases, with 16 bases separating them. CDR1 LGHNA and CDR2 YSLEER come from the germline V gene. This CDR3 is CASSQDVGPGWGYTF. The CDR3 DNA follows: TGCGCCAGCAGCCAAGATGTTGGGCCGGGGTGGGGCTACACCTTC.

This sequence joins TRBV6-5 and TRBJ2-3, with D perhaps assigned TRBD1 or TRBD2 (7 bases each). Looked up from germline, CDR1 is MNHEY and CDR2 is SVGAGI. The germline V and J ends were trimmed by 0 bases and 4 bases, with 11 bases remaining between them. The CDR3 is 15 residues long. CDR3 amino acids: CASSYSGGGPDTQYF. CDR3 coding DNA: TGTGCCAGCAGTTACTCGGGAGGGGGCCCAGATACGCAGTATTTT.

V usage is TRBV7-9 and J usage is TRBJ2-1, with TRBD2 as a possible D gene (5 bases). The germline V and J ends were trimmed by 0 bases and 7 bases, with 13 bases remaining between them. The CDR3 totals 15 residues. The germline gives CDR1 SEHNR, CDR2 FQNEAQ (reference sequence). The DNA of the CDR3 is TGTGCCAGCAGCTTAGCAGGCCGGGGTAGGAATGAGCAGTTCTTC. It specifies CASSLAGRGRNEQFF.

CDR3 DNA: TGTGCCAGCAGCTTGGAGGGACTAGTACCGTCCGAGCAGTTCTTC. Its translation is CASSLEGLVPSEQFF. The chain employs TRBV7-6 and TRBJ2-1; 8 nucleotides line up with TRBD2. This CDR3 is 15 amino acids long. The germline V gene encodes CDR1 SGHVS and CDR2 FNYEAQ. The junction had 11 bases not matched to a gene; V was cut back by 3 bases and J by 10 bases.

V usage is TRBV18 and J usage is TRBJ2-1; D call uncertain. Germline CDR1 KGHSH, CDR2 LQKENI. V was clipped by 2 bases and J by 0 bases, with 17 bases between them. The CDR3 is made up of 18 amino acids. The CDR3 nucleotides read TGTGCCAGCTCACCAAGGTTTAGGGCTGAGGACTCCTACAATGAGCAGTTCTTC. It encodes CASSPRFRAEDSYNEQFF.

This clone showed up just once. The chain recombines TRBV9 with TRBJ1-6; D is undetermined. CDR3 length: 16 residues. V lost 0 bases to trimming and J lost 0 bases, with 7 bases between them. CDR1 is SGDLS, CDR2 YYNGEE, per germline. In DNA form, the CDR3 reads TGTGCCAGCAGCGTAGGGCAGAGCTCCTATAATTCACCCCTCCACTTT. Translation: CASSVGQSSYNSPLHF. The complete variable domain, with remaining parts taken from reference TRBV9 and TRBJ1-6, reads DSGVTQTPKHLITATGQRVTLRCSPRSGDLSVYWYQQSLDQGLQFLIQYYNGEERAKGNILERFSAQQFPDLHSELNLSSLELGDSALYFCASSVGQSSYNSPLHFGNGTRLTVT.

The rearrangement joins TRBV2 to TRBJ1-1; 8 bases are a match to TRBD1. J was trimmed by 11 bases and V by 1 base; bases with no gene match: 12. The V gene's germline CDR1 is SNHLY and CDR2 FYNNEI. The length of the CDR3 is 15 residues. The CDR3 DNA reads as TGTGCCAGCAGTGAAGACAGGACAGGGTCAAGGAGTGCTTTCTTT. Protein: CASSEDRTGSRSAFF.

The V gene is TRBV4-2, the J gene TRBJ2-1; TRBD1 is a possible D gene (6 bases). V was shortened by 1 base and J by 6 bases, with 13 bases between the two germline ends. The CDR3 runs 15 residues. The germline V gene encodes CDR1 LGHNA and CDR2 YNFKEQ. CDR3 in amino acids: CASSQGSLGGNEQFF. DNA for the CDR3: TGTGCCAGCAGCCAAGGTAGCCTAGGGGGCAATGAGCAGTTCTTC.

This clone was detected a few times. The rearrangement links TRBV10-3 to TRBJ1-6, with D hard to call. The CDR3 runs 12 residues. V lost 8 bases and J 3 bases, leaving 5 bases between the germline ends. Germline V gene lookup returns CDR1 ENHRY and CDR2 SYGVKD. CDR3 residues: CAIGDYNSPLHF. The CDR3 coding sequence is TGTGCCATCGGGGACTATAATTCACCCCTCCACTTT.

The rearrangement links TRBV28 to TRBJ2-1, with D possibly TRBD1 on 6 matching bases. V was pared by 3 bases and J by 2 bases, with 8 bases between. The CDR3 is 14 amino acids. The germline CDR1 and CDR2 sequences are MDHEN and SYDVKM. The CDR3 here is CASSLGAAYNEQFF. As DNA, the CDR3 is TGTGCCAGCAGTTTGGGGGCGGCCTACAATGAGCAGTTCTTC.

The chain couples TRBV18 to TRBJ2-5; TRBD2 matches at 10 bases. Losses at the gene ends were 4 bases for V and 6 bases for J; bases not matched to a gene: 14. Germline CDR1 reads KGHSH; CDR2 reads LQKENI. This CDR3 region has 17 residues. CDR3 amino acids: CASSQNPGTSDRKTQYF. DNA for the CDR3: TGTGCCAGCTCACAGAACCCCGGGACTAGCGACCGAAAGACCCAGTACTTC.

The chain carries TRBV28 and TRBJ2-3, with TRBD2 matching 7 bases. Unmatched junction bases numbered 24, after V lost 5 bases and J lost 4 bases. CDR3 length: 20 amino acids. Germline V lookup: CDR1 MDHEN, CDR2 SYDVKM. Written as DNA, the CDR3 is TGTGCCAGCAGTGCCATGTTTCTTACCCGATCAGCGGGAAGGGCAGATACGCAGTATTTT. It specifies CASSAMFLTRSAGRADTQYF.

This clone was recorded once. The chain joins TRBV7-2 to TRBJ1-6, with 9 bases fitting TRBD1. With V trimmed by 4 bases and J by 7 bases, 2 bases remained unmatched. The germline V gene encodes CDR1 SGHTA and CDR2 FQGNSA. This CDR3 spans 14 amino acids. The CDR3 coding sequence is TGTGCCAGCAGCTCTGACAGGGGGAATTCACCCCTCCACTTT. Encoded protein: CASSSDRGNSPLHF.

This clone came up a few times. J is TRBJ1-6 and V is TRBV2; TRBD1 might be the D (5 bases). There are 15 residues in the CDR3. The V gene lost 7 bases and the J gene lost 5 bases, with 15 bases spanning the gap. Germline V gives CDR1 SNHLY, CDR2 FYNNEI. CDR3 DNA sequence: TGTGCCAGCACCCCGACCAGGGATCATAATTCACCCCTCCACTTT. Translation gives CASTPTRDHNSPLHF.

This chain links TRBV19 with TRBJ2-7; D gene ambiguous. This CDR3 has 17 residues. Germline values: CDR1 LNHDA, CDR2 SQIVND (reference sequence). Trimming took off 7 bases at V and 5 bases at J, with 27 bases between the two ends. This chain's CDR3 is CASTPSLNREDSDEQYF. In nucleotides, the CDR3 is TGTGCCAGTACCCCATCCCTAAACAGAGAGGATTCAGACGAGCAGTACTTC.

The chain recombines TRBV4-1 with TRBJ2-6; D unresolved. Germline V gene lookup returns CDR1 MGHRA and CDR2 YSYEKL. The CDR3 is 17 amino acids. Trimming removed 1 base at V and 0 bases at J, with 10 bases between. CDR3 residues: CASSQANTNSGANVLTF. The CDR3 nucleotides are TGCGCCAGCAGCCAAGCAAACACAAACTCTGGGGCCAACGTCCTGACTTTC.

The V gene is TRBV6-6, the J gene TRBJ2-3; unclear D gene. The CDR3 extends over 15 amino acids. Germline CDR1 MNHNY, CDR2 SVGAGI (reference sequence). V dropped 4 bases and J dropped 0 bases, with 11 bases sitting between them. Here the CDR3 reads CASSFTGSSTDTQYF. The DNA of the CDR3 is TGTGCCAGCAGTTTTACCGGGTCGAGCACAGATACGCAGTATTTT.